This TCR beta chain was found in a study of blood T cell repertoires in COVID-19. The CDR3 runs to 16 residues. Germline V CDR1 and CDR2: SGHTA, FQGNSA. Trimming removed 6 bases from V and 3 bases from J, with 17 bases in between. The method was immunoSEQ multiplex PCR; TCRdb's version includes in-frame clones alone and lacks a portion of them. Of 12,000 to 15,000 clones listed, 70% to 75% are singletons. The chain couples TRBV7-2 to TRBJ1-4; D might be TRBD1 (5 bases). Sequencing was done on a sample of peripheral blood. The receptor comes from a man aged 55 to 69 with acute or convalescent COVID-19. The CDR3 region has the DNA TGTGCCAGCAGGTTCCGGCCCGACAGCCCTAATGAAAAACTGTTTTTT. This translates into CASRFRPDSPNEKLFF. Full variable domain (outside the CDR3, taken from reference TRBV7-2 and TRBJ1-4): GAGVSQSPSNKVTEKGKDVELRCDPISGHTALYWYRQSLGQGLEFLIYFQGNSAPDKSGLPSDRFSAERTGGSVSTLTIQRTQQEDSAVYLCASRFRPDSPNEKLFFGSGTQLSVL.